The sequence of this TCR beta chain was determined in a study of T cells in localized non-small cell lung cancer. General observations from the study: Because sequencing included only one region (of the tumor), heterogeneity remains possible. A median approximately 61 of the top 100 tumor clones appeared in adjacent lung. Increased T cell density in blood showed an association with longer overall survival. The study found T cell clonality highest in uninvolved adjacent lung, above tumor.

There are 13 residues in the CDR3. Per germline, CDR1 PRHDT and CDR2 FYEKMQ (reference sequence). V lost 1 base to trimming and J lost 4 bases, with 7 bases between them. Here immunoSEQ multiplex PCR was the method, and the copy in TCRdb shows in-frame clones only, minus some. The sample gives about 41,000 clones, around 83% of which show up once; roughly 8.5% is in the top ten. Concerning this clone itself: The antigen is not known.

The sequence came from a man between 40 and 69 years old with stage II lung adenocarcinoma. Source: PBMCs, taken before any cancer treatment. The J gene is TRBJ1-2, the V gene TRBV13; D remains unclear. The CDR3 region is CASSLDSFYGYTF. The DNA of the CDR3 is TGTGCCAGCAGCTTAGACAGCTTCTATGGCTACACCTTC.